Listed below are T cell receptor beta chains from one sample, sequenced in a study of T cell repertoires in cytomegalovirus infection. TCRdb redid the calling of the reads with MiXCR, one entry per CDR3 protein. The repertoire holds fewer than 350,000 distinct CDR3 sequences, with about a sixth as singletons. The sequencing input was PBMCs. The receptors were sampled from a human donor in good health (CMV status not recorded). Some clones in this sample may be carry-over from other donors' samples. Each CDR3 is given with its conserved first and last residue. Fields, in order: clone size, V gene, CDR3 protein. Size tells how often a clone was seen (once, few, many) or the class of an expanded clone, and some rows leave it out.

abundance: once
v_gene: TRBV5-1
CDR3aa: CASSLNNRGRGETQYF

abundance: -
v_gene: TRBV14
CDR3aa: CASRLTGANVLTF

abundance: -
v_gene: TRBV29-1
CDR3aa: CSGRASSTDTQYF

abundance: -
v_gene: TRBV2
CDR3aa: CASTTRGLADSYEQYF

abundance: -
v_gene: TRBV13
CDR3aa: CASSWWTDRYTF

abundance: few
v_gene: TRBV7-4
CDR3aa: CASSILSKQGFAGGSGNTIYF

abundance: -
v_gene: TRBV28
CDR3aa: CASSLPGTGGHQPQHF

abundance: -
v_gene: TRBV13
CDR3aa: CASSLLGDTFGKLFF

abundance: many
v_gene: TRBV7-2
CDR3aa: CASSFQRHNTGELFF

abundance: few
v_gene: TRBV20-1
CDR3aa: CSASGDSIQETQYF

abundance: many
v_gene: TRBV12-3/TRBV12-4
CDR3aa: CASSLTGGSYEQYF

abundance: many
v_gene: TRBV4-1
CDR3aa: CASSQDRTSGGSYNEQFF

abundance: many
v_gene: TRBV7-2
CDR3aa: CASSSPGQGNQPQHF

abundance: -
v_gene: TRBV11-3
CDR3aa: CASSPHAGGETQYF

abundance: many
v_gene: TRBV7-6
CDR3aa: CASSLEAEAANEQFF

abundance: few
v_gene: TRBV6-5
CDR3aa: CASSSPTQTGDEQYF

abundance: -
v_gene: TRBV9
CDR3aa: CASSTRQETNTEAFF

abundance: few
v_gene: TRBV12-3/TRBV12-4
CDR3aa: CASSWRDSYEQYF

abundance: -
v_gene: TRBV6-6
CDR3aa: CASSYSTGLQEHQPQHF

abundance: many
v_gene: TRBV6-1
CDR3aa: CASSEVGTGIGSGANVLTF

abundance: many
v_gene: TRBV7-2
CDR3aa: CASSLEVATEAFF

abundance: many
v_gene: TRBV11-2
CDR3aa: CASSLRMGGDTEAFF

abundance: many
v_gene: TRBV7-3
CDR3aa: CASSPTGGANRNEQFF

abundance: many
v_gene: TRBV5-4
CDR3aa: CASSLEWDSGANVLTF

abundance: many
v_gene: TRBV5-1
CDR3aa: CASSLGQGAHQETQYF

abundance: few
v_gene: TRBV28
CDR3aa: CASSLLGQGPLEQYF

abundance: many
v_gene: TRBV7-2
CDR3aa: CASSPRASNQETQYF

abundance: few
v_gene: TRBV6-2/TRBV6-3
CDR3aa: CASSRPVEGNRNQPQHF